This TCR beta chain was captured by sequencing in a study of blood T cell repertoires in COVID-19. Study-level background: Specimens from acute and convalescent COVID-19 originated in the United States, Italy and Spain. Nucleic acid was either cDNA or gDNA, and it came from T cells, B-cell-depleted T cells, or PBMCs.

TCRdb's copy holds only in-frame clones and misses some; the assay was immunoSEQ multiplex PCR. The sample shows under 300,000 clones, around 84% of them seen only once. CDR1 SGHRS and CDR2 YFSETQ come from the germline V gene. This CDR3 is built from 15 residues. Trimming at V came to 0 bases and at J to 8 bases, leaving 7 bases not matched to a gene. This clone was seen more than once but under ten times. This TCR was sampled from a woman younger than 35 with acute or convalescent COVID-19. What was sequenced was peripheral blood. The chain combines TRBV5-1 with TRBJ1-4, with 7 bases matching TRBD1. This CDR3 reads CASSLAIDRDEKLFF. The CDR3 region has the DNA TGCGCCAGCAGCTTGGCGATAGACAGGGACGAAAAACTGTTTTTT.